One sample yielded the 11 T cell receptor beta chains listed below, sequenced in a study of blood T cell repertoires in COVID-19. Assay used: immunoSEQ multiplex PCR; TCRdb lists only in-frame clones, some missing. The table lists about 80,000 clones, 70% to 80% of them singletons. The sample was peripheral blood. Receptor source: a man in his fifties with active or convalescent COVID-19.

The V call is TRBV5-1, the J call TRBJ1-6; D is uncertain. Trimming pared 5 bases from V and 7 bases from J, leaving 13 bases between. The CDR3 length is 14 residues. The germline V gene encodes CDR1 SGHRS and CDR2 YFSETQ. The CDR3 reads CASSMARQNSPLHF. The CDR3 DNA sequence: TGCGCCAGCAGTATGGCCAGACAAAATTCACCCCTCCACTTT.

This rearrangement joins TRBV5-1 to TRBJ2-1; 14 positions agree with TRBD2. This CDR3 is built from 19 residues. With 4 bases clipped from V and 0 bases from J, the junction kept 9 bases outside the gene matches. From germline, CDR1 is SGHRS and CDR2 YFSETQ. CDR3 DNA sequence: TGCGCCAGCAGCCGGACCGGACTAGCGGGGGGTCCCTCCTACAATGAGCAGTTCTTC. Translating gives CASSRTGLAGGPSYNEQFF.

The CDR3 here is CAISTTSGGLVDEQFF. The CDR3 DNA sequence: TGTGCCATCAGCACCACTAGCGGGGGCCTCGTGGATGAGCAGTTCTTC. This chain links TRBV10-3 with TRBJ2-1, with TRBD2 matching 11 bases. Germline V gives CDR1 ENHRY, CDR2 SYGVKD. V trimming: 6 bases; J trimming: 8 bases; junction bases outside the gene matches: 12. This CDR3 spans 16 amino acids.

V gene TRBV19 combines with J gene TRBJ2-1; 13 bases are shared with TRBD2. CDR1 and CDR2 (germline): LNHDA, SQIVND (reference sequence). The CDR3 runs to 16 residues. Trimming cost V 4 bases and J 9 bases; bases outside gene matches: 9. The CDR3 DNA sequence: TGTGCCAGTAGTACCACCGGGACTAGCGGGGAGGGTGAGCAGTTCTTC. This codes for CASSTTGTSGEGEQFF.

The genes are TRBV12-3 or TRBV12-4 and TRBJ2-5; maybe TRBD2 (6 bases). V lost 2 bases to trimming and J lost 3 bases, with 7 bases between them. The CDR3 is made up of 13 amino acids. The CDR3 nucleotides read TGTGCCAGCAGTTTAACGGGGGAAGAGACCCAGTACTTC. Translated: CASSLTGEETQYF.

J is TRBJ2-3 and V is TRBV5-4; the D gene is possibly TRBD1 (6 bases). V lost 6 bases, J lost 1 base, and 12 bases lay in between. Germline CDR1 reads SGHNT; CDR2 reads YYREEE (reference sequence). There are 14 residues in the CDR3. The CDR3 is CASTLDRGTDTQYF. In nucleotides, the CDR3 is TGTGCCAGCACCCTGGACAGAGGCACAGATACGCAGTATTTT.

The chain recombines TRBV7-6 with TRBJ1-2; no firm D call. Germline V gives CDR1 SGHVS, CDR2 FNYEAQ. This CDR3 is 15 amino acids long. Trimming cost V 5 bases and J 4 bases, with 17 bases left between them. The CDR3 spells CASSLGGRSAYGYTF. The CDR3 DNA follows: TGTGCCAGCAGCCTCGGCGGGAGGTCAGCCTATGGCTACACCTTC.

In its sample, this clone was seen a few times. DNA of the CDR3: TGCGCCAGCAGGCCCCGACAGGGGGCAGTTATCAGCTATGGCTACACCTTC. It translates to CASRPRQGAVISYGYTF. V and J are TRBV5-1 and TRBJ1-2; 10 nucleotides match TRBD1. Per the germline V gene, CDR1 is SGHRS and CDR2 is YFSETQ. The CDR3 is made up of 17 amino acids. Trimming took 5 bases from V and 4 from J; bases not matched to a gene: 14.

This rearrangement joins TRBV19 to TRBJ2-1; TRBD2 aligns across 10 bases. This CDR3 has 15 residues. CDR1 and CDR2 from the germline V gene are LNHDA and SQIVND (reference sequence). The trim removed 6 bases at V and 4 bases at J, leaving 6 bases unmatched. In DNA, the CDR3 is TGTGCCAGTAGGGAGCGGGGGGGCAGGTACAATGAGCAGTTCTTC. Its protein product is CASRERGGRYNEQFF.

The V and J genes are TRBV11-2 and TRBJ2-1; 7 bases fit TRBD1. V was pared by 2 bases and J by 4 bases, with 5 bases of the junction left unmatched. CDR1 is SGHAT and CDR2 is FQNNGV in the germline V gene. The CDR3 length is 15 residues. The CDR3 is CASSLSLGQYNEQFF. The CDR3 region has the DNA TGTGCCAGCAGCTTAAGCTTGGGACAGTACAATGAGCAGTTCTTC.

The chain is built from TRBV11-3 and TRBJ2-1, with 9 bases that match TRBD1. The CDR3 covers 15 residues. Unmatched junction bases numbered 11, after V lost 5 bases and J lost 9 bases. The V gene's germline CDR1 is SGHNT and CDR2 YENEEA. DNA for the CDR3: TGTGCCAGCAGCCCAGGGGGACAGGGAACGACTGAGCAGTTCTTC. Translated: CASSPGGQGTTEQFF. Based on the CDR3 plus reference TRBV11-3 and TRBJ2-1, the full variable domain is EAGVVQSPRYKIIEKKQPVAFWCNPISGHNTLYWYLQNLGQGPELLIRYENEEAVDDSQLPKDRFSAERLKGVDSTLKIQPAELGDSAVYLCASSPGGQGTTEQFFGPGTRLTVL.